This T cell receptor (beta chain) was captured by sequencing in a study of graft-versus-host responses after intestinal transplantation. Study context: All of the recipients had induction that used anti-thymocyte globulin, then tacrolimus and steroids for around three years. Study outcomes and limitations: Across patients carrying graft-donor T cell macrochimerism, allografts held high graft-versus-host to host-versus-graft clonal ratios. Marrow from the recipient contained GvH clones, some of which had appeared first in ileum or blood.

A word on this clone: Its matching antigen is unknown.

Here immunoSEQ multiplex PCR was the method, and the copy in TCRdb shows in-frame clones only, minus some. In the table there are roughly 90,000 clones, about 88% of which are singletons. V lost 6 bases, J lost 1 base, and 6 bases lay in between. Germline CDR1 and CDR2: SNHLY and FYNNEI. CDR3 length equals 13 residues. The chain has TRBV2 and TRBJ2-2; D unresolved. The sequence was obtained from a human donor who was the organ donor for an intestinal transplant. This specimen was unstimulated CD4+ T cells sorted from spleen or lymph node cells, taken before transplant. For the CDR3, the DNA is TGTGCCAGCAGCTACTTGAACACCGGGGAGCTGTTTTTT. This codes for CASSYLNTGELFF.